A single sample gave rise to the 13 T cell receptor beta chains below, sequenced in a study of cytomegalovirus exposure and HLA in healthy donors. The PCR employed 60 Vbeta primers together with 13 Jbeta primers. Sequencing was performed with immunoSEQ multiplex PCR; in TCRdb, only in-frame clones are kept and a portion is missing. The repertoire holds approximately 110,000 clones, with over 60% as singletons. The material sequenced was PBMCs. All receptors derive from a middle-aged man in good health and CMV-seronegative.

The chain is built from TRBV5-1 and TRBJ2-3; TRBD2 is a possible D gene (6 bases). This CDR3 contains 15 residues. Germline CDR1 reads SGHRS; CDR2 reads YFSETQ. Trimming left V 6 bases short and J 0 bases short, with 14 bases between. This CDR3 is CASMVSGESTDTQYF. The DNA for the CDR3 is TGCGCCAGCATGGTTAGCGGAGAAAGCACAGATACGCAGTATTTT. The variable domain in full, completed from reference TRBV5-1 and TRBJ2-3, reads KAGVTQTPRYLIKTRGQQVTLSCSPISGHRSVSWYQQTPGQGLQFLFEYFSETQRNKGNFPGRFSGRQFSNSRSEMNVSTLELGDSALYLCASMVSGESTDTQYFGPGTRLTVL.

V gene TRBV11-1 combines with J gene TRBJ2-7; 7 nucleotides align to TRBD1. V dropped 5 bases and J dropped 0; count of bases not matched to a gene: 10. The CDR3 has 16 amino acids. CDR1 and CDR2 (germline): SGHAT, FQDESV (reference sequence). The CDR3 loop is CASSPLGTAHSYEQYF. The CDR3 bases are TGTGCCAGCAGCCCGCTCGGGACAGCGCACTCCTACGAGCAGTACTTC.

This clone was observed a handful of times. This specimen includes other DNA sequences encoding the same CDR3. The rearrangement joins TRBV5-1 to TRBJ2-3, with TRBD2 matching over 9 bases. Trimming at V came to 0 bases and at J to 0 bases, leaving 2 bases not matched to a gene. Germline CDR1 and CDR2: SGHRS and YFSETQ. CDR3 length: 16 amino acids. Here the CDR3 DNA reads TGCGCCAGCAGCTTGGGTCTAGCGGGGAGCACAGATACGCAGTATTTT. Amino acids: CASSLGLAGSTDTQYF.

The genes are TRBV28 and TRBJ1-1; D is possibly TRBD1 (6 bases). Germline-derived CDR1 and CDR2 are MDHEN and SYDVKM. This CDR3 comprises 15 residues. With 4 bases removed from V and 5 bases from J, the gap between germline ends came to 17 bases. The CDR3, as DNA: TGTGCCAGCAGTTCCCCGGGACACCGGGGTACTGAAGCTTTCTTT. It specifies CASSSPGHRGTEAFF.

The CDR3 DNA reads TGCGCCAGCAGCCAAGTCTCGAACACCGGGGAGCTGTTTTTT. Translation gives CASSQVSNTGELFF. The chain combines TRBV4-1 with TRBJ2-2; no reliable D call. Trimming took off 1 base at V and 0 bases at J, with 3 bases between the two ends. This CDR3 comprises 14 residues. The germline CDR1 and CDR2 sequences are MGHRA and YSYEKL.

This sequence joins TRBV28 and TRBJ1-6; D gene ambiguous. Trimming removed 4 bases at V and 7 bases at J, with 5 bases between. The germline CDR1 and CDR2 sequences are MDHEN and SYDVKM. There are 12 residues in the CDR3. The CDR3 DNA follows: TGTGCCAGCAGTTCAGTAAATTCACCCCTCCACTTT. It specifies CASSSVNSPLHF.

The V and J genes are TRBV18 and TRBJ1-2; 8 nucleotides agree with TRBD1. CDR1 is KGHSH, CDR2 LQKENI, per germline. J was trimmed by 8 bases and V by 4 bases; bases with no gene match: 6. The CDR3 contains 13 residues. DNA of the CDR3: TGTGCCAGCTCACGGGACAGGAGTGCCGGCTACACCTTC. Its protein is CASSRDRSAGYTF.

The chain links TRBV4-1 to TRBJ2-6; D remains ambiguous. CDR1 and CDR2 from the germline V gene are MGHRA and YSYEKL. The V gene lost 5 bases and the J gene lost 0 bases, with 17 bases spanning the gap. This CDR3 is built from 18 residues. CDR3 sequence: CASSVSGQASSGANVLTF. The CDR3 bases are TGCGCCAGCAGCGTAAGTGGCCAGGCGAGCTCTGGGGCCAACGTCCTGACTTTC.

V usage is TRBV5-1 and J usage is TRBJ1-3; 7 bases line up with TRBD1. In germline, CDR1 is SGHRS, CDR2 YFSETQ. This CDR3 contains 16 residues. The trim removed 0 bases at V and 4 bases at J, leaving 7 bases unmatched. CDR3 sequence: CASSLAGETGGNTIYF. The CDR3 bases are TGCGCCAGCAGCTTGGCCGGGGAGACAGGGGGAAACACCATATATTTT.

DNA for the CDR3: TGCGCCAGCAGCTTGGGGTCAGGGTGGAACACTGAAGCTTTCTTT. Amino acid sequence: CASSLGSGWNTEAFF. The rearrangement links TRBV5-1 to TRBJ1-1, with D possibly matching TRBD1 (5 bases). This CDR3 is built from 15 residues. CDR1 and CDR2 (germline): SGHRS, YFSETQ. Trimming removed 0 bases from V and 1 base from J, with 10 bases in between.

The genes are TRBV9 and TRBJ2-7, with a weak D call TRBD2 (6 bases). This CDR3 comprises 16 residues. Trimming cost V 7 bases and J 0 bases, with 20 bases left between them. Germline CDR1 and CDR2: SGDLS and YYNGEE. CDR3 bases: TGTGCCAGCCCCAGCATTAGCGGCCCTTTCTCCTACGAGCAGTACGTC. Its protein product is CASPSISGPFSYEQYV.

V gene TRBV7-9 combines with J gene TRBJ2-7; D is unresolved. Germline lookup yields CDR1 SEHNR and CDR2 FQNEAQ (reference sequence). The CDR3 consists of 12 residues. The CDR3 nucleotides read TGTTCCAGCAGCTTATCGGGTCTCGAGCAGTACGTC. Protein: CSSSLSGLEQYV.

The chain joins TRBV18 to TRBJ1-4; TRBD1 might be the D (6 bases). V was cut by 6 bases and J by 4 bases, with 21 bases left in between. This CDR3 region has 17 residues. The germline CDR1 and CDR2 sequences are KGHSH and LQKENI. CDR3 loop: CASSPQGIEPGNEKLFF. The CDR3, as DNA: TGTGCCAGCTCTCCCCAGGGGATCGAGCCGGGTAATGAAAAACTGTTTTTT. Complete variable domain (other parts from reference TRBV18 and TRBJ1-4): NAGVMQNPRHLVRRRGQEARLRCSPMKGHSHVYWYRQLPEEGLKFMVYLQKENIIDESGMPKERFSAEFPKEGPSILRIQQVVRGDSAAYFCASSPQGIEPGNEKLFFGSGTQLSVL.